The 29 T cell receptor beta chains given below trace back to one sample, sequenced in a study of blood T cell repertoires in COVID-19. Method: immunoSEQ multiplex PCR; TCRdb's copy keeps in-frame clones and lacks some. The sample consists of 45,000 to 65,000 clones, around 92% of them appearing once. Sequenced input: peripheral blood. The receptors originated from a human donor in a cohort sampled during active COVID-19.

Only one count was recorded for this clone. This chain links TRBV7-3 with TRBJ1-2; tentatively, D is TRBD1 (5 bases). Germline V CDR1 and CDR2: SGHTA, FQGTGA. With 3 bases removed from V and 5 bases from J, the gap between germline ends came to 16 bases. The CDR3 contains 15 residues. The CDR3 DNA reads TGTGCCAGCAGCTTTAACCCGGGACTGTTTTATGGCTACACCTTC. As protein: CASSFNPGLFYGYTF.

The rearrangement uses TRBV25-1 and TRBJ2-7; TRBD2 aligns across 11 bases. V trimming: 4 bases; J trimming: 4 bases; junction bases outside the gene matches: 12. Germline CDR1 is MGHDK and CDR2 is SYGVNS. The CDR3 is 17 residues long. CDR3 in DNA: TGTGCCAGCAGTGGCCCCCAGGGACTAGCGGACCTATACGAGCAGTACTTC. This translates into CASSGPQGLADLYEQYF.

V is TRBV25-1 and J is TRBJ2-3; D call uncertain. The germline gives CDR1 MGHDK, CDR2 SYGVNS. This CDR3 region has 14 residues. Trimming took off 4 bases at V and 0 bases at J, with 8 bases between the two ends. The CDR3 reads CASSGAHSTDTQYF. The CDR3 nucleotides read TGTGCCAGCAGTGGCGCCCACAGCACAGATACGCAGTATTTT.

This chain joins TRBV7-9 and TRBJ1-4; D remains ambiguous. V lost 3 bases to trimming and J lost 0 bases, with 8 bases between them. Germline CDR1 SEHNR, CDR2 FQNEAQ (reference sequence). This CDR3 contains 15 residues. The CDR3 nucleotides are TGTGCCAGCAGCTTTGGCAGGACAACTAATGAAAAACTGTTTTTT. This gives the protein CASSFGRTTNEKLFF. The full variable domain, rest sourced from reference TRBV7-9 and TRBJ1-4, is DTGVSQNPRHKITKRGQNVTFRCDPISEHNRLYWYRQTLGQGPEFLTYFQNEAQLEKSRLLSDRFSAERPKGSFSTLEIQRTEQGDSAMYLCASSFGRTTNEKLFFGSGTQLSVL.

The chain carries TRBV6-6 and TRBJ1-1; D is possibly TRBD1 (6 bases). The CDR3 contains 14 residues. V lost 5 bases, J lost 1 base, and 11 bases lay in between. Per germline, CDR1 MNHNY and CDR2 SVGAGI (reference sequence). CDR3 amino acids: CASSNRDGNTEAFF. CDR3 bases: TGTGCCAGCAGTAACAGGGACGGGAACACTGAAGCTTTCTTT.

CDR3 bases: TGTGCCAGCAGCTCCTGGACAGGGAACACAGATACGCAGTATTTT. Translation gives CASSSWTGNTDTQYF. V usage is TRBV11-3 and J usage is TRBJ2-3, with TRBD1 identical over 8 bases. The CDR3 has 15 residues. V was clipped by 4 bases and J by 2 bases; unmatched bases: 5. The germline V gene has CDR1 SGHNT and CDR2 YENEEA.

This chain connects TRBV7-8 to TRBJ2-3; TRBD2 aligns across 10 bases. Trimming took 2 bases from V and 5 from J; bases not matched to a gene: 10. The CDR3 is 17 amino acids. Germline assignment: CDR1 SGHVS and CDR2 FQNEAQ. CDR3 amino acids: CASSLTLSGGLLDTQYF. DNA for the CDR3: TGTGCCAGCAGCTTAACCCTTAGCGGGGGGCTATTAGATACGCAGTATTTT.

CDR3 coding DNA: TGTGCCACCAGTGAATACCCATCCCTAGGTGATCGGCATGAGCAGTTCTTC. Amino acids: CATSEYPSLGDRHEQFF. This chain links TRBV24-1 with TRBJ2-1; D remains unclear. The CDR3 length is 17 residues. Per germline, CDR1 KGHDR and CDR2 SFDVKD. V lost 4 bases, J lost 8 bases, and 23 bases lay in between.

This clone was seen just once. Mismatch with germline at one junction end may stem from a read error. Distinct nucleotide sequences in the sample also encode this CDR3. The rearrangement uses TRBV7-9 and TRBJ2-7, with 12 bases lining up with TRBD2. The CDR3 runs 16 residues. The germline gives CDR1 SEHNR, CDR2 FQNEAQ (reference sequence). The CDR3 here is CASSPRTSGTTYEQYF. CDR3 DNA sequence: TGCGCCAGCAGCCCCCGGACTAGCGGGACAACCTACGAGCAGTACTTC.

CDR3: CASSFQASSNGYTF. CDR3 DNA sequence: TGTGCCAGCAGCTTTCAGGCCAGCTCGAATGGCTACACCTTC. The chain recombines TRBV7-2 with TRBJ1-2; D is unresolved. The germline V and J ends were trimmed by 3 bases and 6 bases, with 14 bases remaining between them. The CDR3 has 14 amino acids. CDR1 is SGHTA and CDR2 is FQGNSA in the germline V gene.

The chain is built from TRBV18 and TRBJ2-5; 7 bases agree with TRBD1. Germline V gene sequence: CDR1 KGHSH, CDR2 LQKENI. Trimming cost V 1 base and J 5 bases; bases outside gene matches: 4. The CDR3 is 14 residues long. The CDR3 DNA follows: TGTGCCAGCTCACCACACAGGGGCGGCGAGACCCAGTACTTC. Protein sequence: CASSPHRGGETQYF. The variable domain in full, completed from reference TRBV18 and TRBJ2-5, reads NAGVMQNPRHLVRRRGQEARLRCSPMKGHSHVYWYRQLPEEGLKFMVYLQKENIIDESGMPKERFSAEFPKEGPSILRIQQVVRGDSAAYFCASSPHRGGETQYFGPGTRLLVL.

This sequence joins TRBV6-5 and TRBJ2-3; 10 nucleotides agree with TRBD1. V dropped 3 bases and J dropped 8; count of bases not matched to a gene: 11. This CDR3 spans 16 amino acids. CDR1 is MNHEY and CDR2 is SVGAGI in the germline V gene. The CDR3 DNA sequence: TGTGCCAGCAGTTATGCGTCGGGGACAGGGGTGGGTACGCAGTATTTT. It codes for CASSYASGTGVGTQYF.

The V call is TRBV6-5, the J call TRBJ2-7, with 9 nucleotides matching TRBD2. Germline lookup yields CDR1 MNHEY and CDR2 SVGAGI. Trimming cost V 3 bases and J 2 bases; bases outside gene matches: 8. CDR3 size: 16 residues. The CDR3 DNA follows: TGTGCCAGCAGTTATTCAACGGGACTAGCTACCTACGAGCAGTACTTC. Translated, it gives CASSYSTGLATYEQYF.

V gene TRBV9 combines with J gene TRBJ1-6, with D possibly being TRBD1 (5 bases). This CDR3 is built from 16 residues. Germline V CDR1 and CDR2: SGDLS, YYNGEE. Trimming stripped 7 bases from V and 10 bases from J, with 24 bases between. The CDR3, as DNA: TGTGCCAGCGGCCCCCAACAATACCAGGGAGGATCACCCCTCCACTTT. Translation: CASGPQQYQGGSPLHF.

The chain is built from TRBV27 and TRBJ1-1, with D possibly TRBD1 on 5 matching bases. The germline CDR1 and CDR2 sequences are MNHEY and SMNVEV (reference sequence). The CDR3 loop spans 13 amino acids. V was pared by 2 bases and J by 7 bases, with 11 bases between. The CDR3, as DNA: TGTGCCAGCAGTTTAAGGGCAGGGCGTGAAGCTTTCTTT. Amino acid sequence: CASSLRAGREAFF.

The chain combines TRBV4-1 with TRBJ2-7; a possible D gene is TRBD2 (6 bases). This CDR3 contains 14 residues. V was clipped by 5 bases and J by 3 bases, with 14 bases between them. Germline CDR1 reads MGHRA; CDR2 reads YSYEKL. The CDR3 DNA is TGCGCCAGCAGCTTCCGGACTACAATCTACGAGCAGTACTTC. Residues: CASSFRTTIYEQYF.

The genes are TRBV28 and TRBJ2-7; a weak D match, TRBD1 (6 bases). V was clipped by 5 bases and J by 7 bases, with 15 bases between them. The CDR3 contains 13 residues. In germline, CDR1 is MDHEN, CDR2 SYDVKM. CDR3 sequence reads: CASSKDSLREQYF. The CDR3 DNA reads TGTGCCAGCAGTAAGGACAGCCTCCGGGAGCAGTACTTC.

This sequence joins TRBV5-1 and TRBJ1-1, with 7 bases aligning to TRBD1. Germline values: CDR1 SGHRS, CDR2 YFSETQ. V was pared by 4 bases and J by 0 bases, with 3 bases of the junction left unmatched. The length of the CDR3 is 14 residues. Here the CDR3 DNA reads TGCGCCAGCAGCCCGCAGGGGGTGAACACTGAAGCTTTCTTT. It translates to CASSPQGVNTEAFF.

This clone appeared once. The chain recombines TRBV28 with TRBJ2-1; tentatively, D is TRBD1 (5 bases). The V end was cut by 3 bases, the J end by 6 bases, with 9 bases between. The CDR3 loop spans 13 amino acids. Looked up from germline, CDR1 is MDHEN and CDR2 is SYDVKM. CDR3 coding DNA: TGTGCCAGCAGTTTTCAGGGATCCAATGAGCAGTTCTTC. This encodes CASSFQGSNEQFF.

The chain carries TRBV4-3 and TRBJ2-7; 8 positions match TRBD2. The CDR3 extends over 16 amino acids. V shed 1 base and J 2 bases; nucleotides not matched to a gene: 7. Looked up from germline, CDR1 is LGHNA and CDR2 is YSLEER. CDR3 in amino acids: CASSQVAGGPAYEQYF. CDR3 bases: TGCGCCAGCAGCCAAGTGGCGGGGGGACCGGCCTACGAGCAGTACTTC.

A remark on this clone: A read error may produce the germline difference seen at one junction end. The chain couples TRBV5-4 to TRBJ1-6, with D possibly TRBD1 on 5 matching bases. The CDR3 sequence is 14 residues long. Germline V gives CDR1 SGHNT, CDR2 YYREEE (reference sequence). Here the CDR3 DNA reads TGTGCCAGCAGCTTCCGGGACTCGGATTCGCCCCTCCACTTT. As protein: CASSFRDSDSPLHF.

The chain employs TRBV2 and TRBJ2-7; D may be TRBD2 (6 bases). CDR3 size: 14 residues. Germline V gives CDR1 SNHLY, CDR2 FYNNEI. Trimming cost V 4 bases and J 3 bases, with 13 bases left between them. CDR3 sequence reads: CASSGIGTFYEQYF. CDR3 nucleotide sequence: TGTGCCAGCAGTGGGATCGGGACTTTCTACGAGCAGTACTTC.

The J gene is TRBJ1-4, the V gene TRBV18; 7 bases match TRBD1. Unmatched junction bases numbered 6, after V lost 5 bases and J lost 6 bases. Germline V gives CDR1 KGHSH, CDR2 LQKENI. The CDR3 loop spans 14 amino acids. CDR3 sequence (DNA): TGTGCCAGCTCAACAACAGGGGCTTATGAAAAACTGTTTTTT. Translated: CASSTTGAYEKLFF.

The V gene is TRBV10-2, the J gene TRBJ2-1; TRBD1 matches 9 bases. Germline loops: CDR1 WSHSY, CDR2 SAAADI. Trimming removed 6 bases from V and 7 bases from J; junction bases left unmatched: 7. The CDR3 is 14 residues long. CDR3 region: CASRRDRALNEQFF. CDR3 nucleotides: TGCGCCAGCAGACGGGACAGGGCTTTAAATGAGCAGTTCTTC.

The chain links TRBV5-4 to TRBJ2-3; 12 bases fit TRBD2. Looked up from germline, CDR1 is SGHNT and CDR2 is YYREEE (reference sequence). The V and J ends lost 4 bases and 6 bases, in that order; junction bases with no gene match: 6. This CDR3 comprises 15 residues. The CDR3 region is CASSRLAGVFDTQYF. The CDR3 DNA reads as TGTGCCAGCAGCCGACTAGCGGGGGTGTTCGATACGCAGTATTTT.

The CDR3 here is CAISDEGDPHEQFF. In nucleotides, the CDR3 is TGTGCCATCAGTGATGAGGGAGACCCCCATGAGCAGTTCTTC. V gene TRBV10-3 combines with J gene TRBJ2-1, with a possible D match to TRBD2 (5 bases). Germline V gene data show CDR1 as ENHRY and CDR2 as SYGVKD. The CDR3 is 14 residues long. With 3 bases removed from V and 8 bases from J, the gap between germline ends came to 14 bases.

The chain uses TRBV28 and TRBJ2-1; maybe TRBD2 (7 bases). The CDR3 sequence is 12 residues long. CDR1 and CDR2 from the germline V gene are MDHEN and SYDVKM. CDR3 DNA sequence: TGTGGAACGCTCCAGTCGGGGGGCGAGCAGTTCTTC. This codes for CGTLQSGGEQFF. Using reference TRBV28 and TRBJ2-1 for the parts outside the CDR3, the full variable domain is DVKVTQSSRYLVKRTGEKVFLECVQDMDHENMFWYRQDPGLGLRLIYFSYDVKMKEKGDIPEGYSVSREKKERFSLILESASTNQTSMYLCGTLQSGGEQFFGPGTRLTVL.

The chain combines TRBV27 with TRBJ1-1; perhaps TRBD1 as D (5 bases). The germline V gene has CDR1 MNHEY and CDR2 SMNVEV (reference sequence). This CDR3 comprises 13 residues. Between the trimmed V and J ends, which lost 7 bases and 0 bases, there was a span of 9 bases. As DNA, the CDR3 is TGTGCCAGCACATTACAGGTGAACACTGAAGCTTTCTTT. Its translation is CASTLQVNTEAFF.

The chain uses TRBV7-3 and TRBJ2-5; D possibly corresponds to TRBD1 (6 bases). With 2 bases removed from V and 4 bases from J, the gap between germline ends came to 14 bases. Germline assignment: CDR1 SGHTA and CDR2 FQGTGA. The CDR3 spans 15 residues. The CDR3 here is CASSLSGASTETQYF. DNA for the CDR3: TGTGCCAGCAGCTTATCAGGGGCAAGCACAGAGACCCAGTACTTC. The full variable domain, in which reference TRBV7-3 and TRBJ2-5 provide the parts outside the CDR3, is GAGVSQTPSNKVTEKGKYVELRCDPISGHTALYWYRQSLGQGPEFLIYFQGTGAADDSGLPNDRFFAVRPEGSVSTLKIQRTERGDSAVYLCASSLSGASTETQYFGPGTRLLVL.